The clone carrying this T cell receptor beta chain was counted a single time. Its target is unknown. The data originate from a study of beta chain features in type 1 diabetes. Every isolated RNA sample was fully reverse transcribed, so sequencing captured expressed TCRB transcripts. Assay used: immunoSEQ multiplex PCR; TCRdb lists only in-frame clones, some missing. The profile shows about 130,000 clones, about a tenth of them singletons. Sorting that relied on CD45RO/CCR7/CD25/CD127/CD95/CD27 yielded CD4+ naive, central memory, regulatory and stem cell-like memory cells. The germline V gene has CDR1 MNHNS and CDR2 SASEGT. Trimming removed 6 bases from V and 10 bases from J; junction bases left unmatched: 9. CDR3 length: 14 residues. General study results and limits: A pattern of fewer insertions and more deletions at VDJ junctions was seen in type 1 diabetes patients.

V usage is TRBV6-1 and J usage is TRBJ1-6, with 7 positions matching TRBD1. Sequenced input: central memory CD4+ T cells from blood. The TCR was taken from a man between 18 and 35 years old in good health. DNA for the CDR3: TGTGCCAGCAGGCGCGGACAGGTTTCGTCACCCCTCCACTTT. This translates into CASRRGQVSSPLHF.